Below are 13 T cell receptor beta chains sequenced from a single sample in a study of blood T cell repertoires in COVID-19. Assay: immunoSEQ multiplex PCR; the TCRdb copy retains only in-frame clones and omits some. The table lists about 120,000 clones, around 89% of them singletons. Sequencing was performed on peripheral blood. These receptors all stem from a woman aged 50 to 65 with acute or convalescent COVID-19.

The gene calls are TRBV6-5 and TRBJ2-7; perhaps TRBD2 as D (6 bases). V gave up 7 bases and J gave up 2 bases, with 15 bases separating them. Germline CDR1 is MNHEY and CDR2 is SVGAGI. This CDR3 region has 14 residues. Written as DNA, the CDR3 is TGTGCCAGCACCATCGGGGGTCGAACCTACGAGCAGTACTTC. As protein: CASTIGGRTYEQYF.

The chain links TRBV10-2 to TRBJ1-1; 7 positions agree with TRBD1. J was trimmed by 4 bases and V by 4 bases; bases with no gene match: 3. This CDR3 region has 13 residues. Germline CDR1 and CDR2: WSHSY and SAAADI. DNA of the CDR3: TGCGCCAGCAGTGCAGACAGGGCCACTGAAGCTTTCTTT. Its translation is CASSADRATEAFF.

The chain joins TRBV28 to TRBJ2-1; D is possibly TRBD1 (5 bases). The CDR3 is 13 amino acids. Per germline, CDR1 MDHEN and CDR2 SYDVKM. Trimming cost V 7 bases and J 7 bases, with 14 bases left between them. CDR3 amino acids: CASTVAGWNEQFF. For the CDR3, the DNA is TGTGCCAGCACTGTGGCAGGGTGGAATGAGCAGTTCTTC. Complete variable domain (other parts from reference TRBV28 and TRBJ2-1): DVKVTQSSRYLVKRTGEKVFLECVQDMDHENMFWYRQDPGLGLRLIYFSYDVKMKEKGDIPEGYSVSREKKERFSLILESASTNQTSMYLCASTVAGWNEQFFGPGTRLTVL.

CDR3 region: CASSSRNPGGPKAFF. In DNA, the CDR3 is TGTGCCAGTAGTTCCCGAAACCCGGGAGGACCGAAAGCTTTCTTT. The chain carries TRBV19 and TRBJ1-1, with D unresolved. The germline CDR1 and CDR2 sequences are LNHDA and SQIVND (reference sequence). The CDR3 has 15 amino acids. Trimming cost V 5 bases and J 9 bases, with 22 bases left between them.

CDR3 sequence reads: CASSPHWREGGADTQYF. CDR3 in DNA: TGTGCCAGCAGCCCACATTGGCGGGAGGGAGGCGCAGATACGCAGTATTTT. The genes are TRBV7-9 and TRBJ2-3, with TRBD2 matching 9 bases. CDR3 length: 17 amino acids. Germline V lookup: CDR1 SEHNR, CDR2 FQNEAQ (reference sequence). V lost 5 bases and J lost 4; bases outside the gene matches: 13.

The sample holds one count of this clone. The rearrangement links TRBV5-4 to TRBJ1-1; possible D gene TRBD1, 5 bases. Germline CDR1 is SGHNT and CDR2 is YYREEE (reference sequence). Trimming pared 3 bases from V and 6 bases from J, leaving 15 bases between. The CDR3 spans 14 residues. CDR3 region: CASSSEQGRAEAFF. For the CDR3, the DNA is TGTGCCAGCAGCTCGGAGCAGGGCCGCGCTGAAGCTTTCTTT.

This chain links TRBV11-2 with TRBJ1-6; the D gene is possibly TRBD1 (5 bases). The V and J ends lost 9 bases and 6 bases respectively, with 15 bases between them. The CDR3 sequence is 14 residues long. The germline V gene encodes CDR1 SGHAT and CDR2 FQNNGV. In nucleotides, the CDR3 is TGTGCCAGTAATTTTGGGGGGGGTAATTCACCCCTCCACTTT. Translation gives CASNFGGGNSPLHF.

CDR3 residues: CASSRRPGQTYEQYF. The CDR3 DNA is TGTGCCAGCAGCCGTAGACCGGGACAGACCTACGAGCAGTACTTC. The chain combines TRBV9 with TRBJ2-7; 7 bases line up with TRBD1. Germline lookup yields CDR1 SGDLS and CDR2 YYNGEE. Trimming took 4 bases from V and 2 from J; bases not matched to a gene: 9. The CDR3 loop spans 15 amino acids.

The V and J genes are TRBV5-8 and TRBJ2-1; 9 nucleotides match TRBD1. The CDR3 spans 15 residues. Germline loops: CDR1 SGHTS, CDR2 YDEGEE. V shed 3 bases and J 4 bases; nucleotides not matched to a gene: 5. The CDR3 reads CASSSGTGTYNEQFF. CDR3 sequence (DNA): TGTGCCAGCAGCTCTGGGACAGGGACATACAATGAGCAGTTCTTC.

V gene TRBV3-1 (or the pseudogene TRBV3-2) combines with J gene TRBJ2-7; the match to TRBD2 covers 7 bases. This CDR3 spans 15 amino acids. CDR1 is LGHDT and CDR2 is YNNKEL in the germline V gene (reference sequence). J gave up 3 bases and V 2 bases, and 7 bases lay outside the gene matches. The CDR3 nucleotides read TGTGCCAGCAGCCAATCGGTCGGGAGGAGCTACGAGCAGTACTTC. Translating it yields CASSQSVGRSYEQYF.

The chain is built from TRBV27 and TRBJ1-1; D is undetermined. Germline CDR1 and CDR2: MNHEY and SMNVEV (reference sequence). V was shortened by 4 bases and J by 10 bases, with 13 bases between the two germline ends. The CDR3 is made up of 12 amino acids. Here the CDR3 reads CASSSLGFGAFF. The DNA for the CDR3 is TGTGCCAGCAGTTCCCTCGGTTTCGGAGCTTTCTTT.

A note on this clone: Other DNA sequences in this sample translate to the same CDR3. V is TRBV3-1 (or the pseudogene TRBV3-2) and J is TRBJ2-5; D gene uncertain. CDR3 length: 11 amino acids. Germline values: CDR1 LGHDT, CDR2 YNNKEL (reference sequence). V dropped 4 bases and J dropped 5 bases, with 5 bases sitting between them. This CDR3 reads CASSLRETQYF. The CDR3 nucleotides read TGTGCCAGCAGCCTGAGGGAGACCCAGTACTTC.

This chain joins TRBV7-2 and TRBJ1-4; D perhaps matches TRBD1 (5 bases). The V and J ends lost 5 bases and 3 bases respectively, with 13 bases between them. This CDR3 has 15 residues. Germline V gene data show CDR1 as SGHTA and CDR2 as FQGNSA. CDR3 residues: CASSLFGGANEKLFF. The CDR3, as DNA: TGTGCCAGCAGCCTTTTTGGGGGGGCTAATGAAAAACTGTTTTTT.